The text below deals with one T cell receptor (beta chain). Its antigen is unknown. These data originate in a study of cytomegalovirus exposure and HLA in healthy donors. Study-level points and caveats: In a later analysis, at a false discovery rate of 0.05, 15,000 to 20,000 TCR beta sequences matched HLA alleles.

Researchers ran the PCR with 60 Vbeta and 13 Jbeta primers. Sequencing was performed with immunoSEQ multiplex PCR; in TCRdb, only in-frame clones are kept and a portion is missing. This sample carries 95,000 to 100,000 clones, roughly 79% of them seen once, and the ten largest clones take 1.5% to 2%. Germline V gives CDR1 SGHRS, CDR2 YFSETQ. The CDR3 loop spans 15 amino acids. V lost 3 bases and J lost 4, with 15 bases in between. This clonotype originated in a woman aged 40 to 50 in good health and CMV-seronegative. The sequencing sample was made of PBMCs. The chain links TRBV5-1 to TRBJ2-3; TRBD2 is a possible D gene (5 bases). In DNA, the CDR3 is TGCGCCAGCAGCTCGCTAGCTCAAAAGGCAGATACGCAGTATTTT. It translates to CASSSLAQKADTQYF.